Listed here are 26 T cell receptor beta chains from one sample, sequenced in a study of blood T cell repertoires in COVID-19. Clones were sequenced by immunoSEQ multiplex PCR, and TCRdb holds only the in-frame ones, with some missing. The sample has over 130,000 clones; roughly four fifths are singletons. Sequencing was carried out using peripheral blood. The receptors here all came from an elderly woman with acute or convalescent COVID-19.

The table lists this clone with a count of one. The rearrangement links TRBV11-2 to TRBJ2-7; 8 bases fit TRBD1. The CDR3 totals 14 residues. The germline V gene has CDR1 SGHAT and CDR2 FQNNGV. J gave up 2 bases and V 5 bases, and 5 bases lay outside the gene matches. CDR3 amino acids: CASSIDRGAYEQYF. CDR3 in DNA: TGTGCCAGCAGCATCGACAGGGGTGCCTACGAGCAGTACTTC.

CDR3 residues: CANPPTSGARSYEQYF. The CDR3 region has the DNA TGCGCCAACCCACCCACTAGCGGGGCCCGCTCCTACGAGCAGTACTTC. The chain links TRBV5-1 to TRBJ2-7, with TRBD2 matching 10 bases. V gave up 9 bases and J gave up 0 bases; unmatched junction bases: 12. Per the germline V gene, CDR1 is SGHRS and CDR2 is YFSETQ. There are 16 residues in the CDR3.

V usage is TRBV10-1 and J usage is TRBJ1-1; D remains ambiguous. Germline V lookup: CDR1 WNHNN, CDR2 SYGVQD (reference sequence). Trimming cost V 2 bases and J 1 base, with 5 bases left between them. This CDR3 contains 13 residues. The CDR3 protein is CASSETRNTEAFF. The CDR3 DNA follows: TGCGCCAGCAGTGAGACGCGGAACACTGAAGCTTTCTTT.

This chain connects TRBV5-1 to TRBJ2-7, with 8 bases aligning to TRBD2. V lost 4 bases, J lost 2 bases, and 11 bases stayed unmatched. The germline V gene has CDR1 SGHRS and CDR2 YFSETQ. The CDR3 is made up of 16 amino acids. This CDR3 is CASSPRTTGGAYEQYF. CDR3 coding DNA: TGCGCCAGCAGCCCCCGTACAACGGGGGGGGCCTACGAGCAGTACTTC.

CDR3 DNA: TGCGCCAGCAAGCAGGGGCCGGGACGCTCCTACGAGCAGTACTTC. Its translation is CASKQGPGRSYEQYF. The chain has TRBV10-2 and TRBJ2-7, with D possibly being TRBD1 (6 bases). The CDR3 length is 15 residues. Germline assignment: CDR1 WSHSY and CDR2 SAAADI. The V and J ends lost 7 bases and 0 bases respectively, with 16 bases between them.

This chain uses TRBV24-1 with TRBJ2-1; perhaps TRBD2 as D (7 bases). The CDR3 length is 14 residues. V was cut by 12 bases and J by 6 bases, with 20 bases left in between. Germline values: CDR1 KGHDR, CDR2 SFDVKD. The CDR3: CAVQRGAAANEQFF. The CDR3 coding sequence is TGTGCCGTACAACGGGGGGCGGCTGCCAATGAGCAGTTCTTC.

The chain recombines TRBV28 with TRBJ2-7, with D possibly TRBD1 on 6 matching bases. Trimming took off 5 bases at V and 1 base at J, with 9 bases between the two ends. The V gene's germline CDR1 is MDHEN and CDR2 SYDVKM. This CDR3 is 13 amino acids long. Here the CDR3 reads CASSPGTSYEQYF. The CDR3 DNA follows: TGTGCCAGCAGTCCGGGGACATCCTACGAGCAGTACTTC.

The chain uses TRBV11-2 and TRBJ2-3; 8 nucleotides agree with TRBD1. Germline V gene lookup returns CDR1 SGHAT and CDR2 FQNNGV. This CDR3 spans 17 amino acids. With 5 bases clipped from V and 5 bases from J, the junction kept 15 bases outside the gene matches. The CDR3 DNA reads TGTGCCAGCAGCACTAGGACAGGGACCTTTACGGGAGATACGCAGTATTTT. Translated: CASSTRTGTFTGDTQYF.

This rearrangement joins TRBV18 to TRBJ2-5, with 7 bases fitting TRBD1. Germline assignment: CDR1 KGHSH and CDR2 LQKENI. V shed 6 bases, J shed 9 bases, and the junction held 10 bases outside the gene matches. The CDR3 totals 13 residues. In DNA form, the CDR3 reads TGTGCCAGCTCTCCCGACAGGGAGCAGGCCCAGTACTTC. It yields the protein CASSPDREQAQYF.

This chain joins TRBV2 and TRBJ1-1; D is possibly TRBD1 (5 bases). Germline lookup yields CDR1 SNHLY and CDR2 FYNNEI. V lost 7 bases, J lost 3 bases, and 15 bases lay in between. The CDR3 extends over 14 amino acids. The CDR3, as DNA: TGTGCCAGCAAGGTGAATAGGGGTGACACTGAAGCTTTCTTT. Translated, it gives CASKVNRGDTEAFF.

The chain employs TRBV10-3 and TRBJ2-7, with 12 bases that match TRBD1. This CDR3 is 13 amino acids long. Per germline, CDR1 ENHRY and CDR2 SYGVKD. After removal of 6 bases from V and 6 bases from J, the junction contained 3 bases not matched to a gene. The CDR3 nucleotides are TGTGCCATCAGAGGGACAGGGGGCTCCGAGCAGTACTTC. Amino acid sequence: CAIRGTGGSEQYF.

This clone was recorded a few times. The chain recombines TRBV3-1 (or the pseudogene TRBV3-2) with TRBJ1-2; 7 nucleotides align to TRBD1. The V gene end was trimmed by 1 base and the J gene end by 6 bases; junction bases not matched to a gene: 8. CDR3 length: 15 residues. Germline CDR1 reads LGHDT; CDR2 reads YNNKEL (reference sequence). The CDR3 reads CASSQGVDRADGYTF. CDR3 DNA: TGTGCCAGCAGCCAAGGGGTCGACAGGGCTGATGGCTACACCTTC.

The chain employs TRBV19 and TRBJ1-5, with 9 bases that match TRBD1. V shed 5 bases and J 4 bases; nucleotides not matched to a gene: 6. The CDR3 runs to 15 residues. CDR1 and CDR2 from the germline V gene are LNHDA and SQIVND (reference sequence). CDR3 DNA: TGTGCCAGTAGTCCAGACAGGGGGGCTAATCAGCCCCAGCATTTT. It encodes CASSPDRGANQPQHF.

The chain combines TRBV9 with TRBJ1-1; D gene uncertain. From germline, CDR1 is SGDLS and CDR2 YYNGEE. V was trimmed by 4 bases and J by 0 bases, leaving 19 bases between them. This CDR3 is 17 amino acids long. CDR3 protein: CASSPSQVWALNTEAFF. The CDR3 DNA reads TGTGCCAGCAGCCCCTCTCAGGTCTGGGCCTTGAACACTGAAGCTTTCTTT.

The V gene is TRBV9, the J gene TRBJ2-3, with 8 bases matching TRBD2. This CDR3 is 16 amino acids long. Germline V lookup: CDR1 SGDLS, CDR2 YYNGEE. The V segment lost 1 base and the J segment 0 bases; nucleotides outside the gene matches: 4. The chain's CDR3 is CASSVWASGSTDTQYF. The CDR3 bases are TGTGCCAGCAGCGTATGGGCTAGCGGGAGCACAGATACGCAGTATTTT.

A few counts support this clone. The J gene is TRBJ1-5, the V gene TRBV5-1; TRBD1 matches 8 bases. V trimming: 4 bases; J trimming: 7 bases; junction bases outside the gene matches: 4. Germline V gene lookup returns CDR1 SGHRS and CDR2 YFSETQ. The CDR3 loop spans 13 amino acids. CDR3: CASSLTGGQPQHF. CDR3 nucleotide sequence: TGCGCCAGCAGCCTCACAGGGGGACAGCCCCAGCATTTT.

This clone was found a few times. The rearrangement uses TRBV18 and TRBJ1-5; D is ambiguous. The V gene's germline CDR1 is KGHSH and CDR2 LQKENI. The V and J ends lost 2 bases and 3 bases respectively, with 5 bases between them. This CDR3 comprises 13 residues. CDR3 nucleotides: TGTGCCAGCTCACCAGACAACAATCAGCCCCAGCATTTT. It translates to CASSPDNNQPQHF.

The rearrangement links TRBV28 to TRBJ2-3; the match to TRBD2 covers 14 bases. Germline CDR1 and CDR2: MDHEN and SYDVKM. The CDR3 contains 18 residues. Trimming at V came to 4 bases and at J to 1 base, leaving 7 bases not matched to a gene. The CDR3 region has the DNA TGTGCCAGCAGTTCAAATCCGGGACTAGCGGGGGGCACAGATACGCAGTATTTT. It translates to CASSSNPGLAGGTDTQYF.

This clone was found once. The chain uses TRBV24-1 and TRBJ2-2; D uncertain. CDR3 size: 15 residues. V gave up 0 bases and J gave up 1 base, with 5 bases separating them. Germline values: CDR1 KGHDR, CDR2 SFDVKD. The CDR3 sequence is CATSDLLQNTGELFF. CDR3 nucleotide sequence: TGTGCCACCAGTGATTTGTTACAGAACACCGGGGAGCTGTTTTTT.

This sequence joins TRBV28 and TRBJ2-1; 9 nucleotides agree with TRBD2. The CDR3 length is 16 residues. Germline V lookup: CDR1 MDHEN, CDR2 SYDVKM. V trimming: 3 bases; J trimming: 10 bases; junction bases outside the gene matches: 13. The CDR3 loop reads CASSFQSSGAPLEQFF. Here the CDR3 DNA reads TGTGCCAGCAGTTTTCAGTCTAGCGGGGCCCCCCTGGAGCAGTTCTTC.

The gene calls are TRBV5-1 and TRBJ1-4; 9 bases align to TRBD1. There are 15 residues in the CDR3. V gave up 0 bases and J gave up 5 bases; unmatched junction bases: 2. Germline lookup yields CDR1 SGHRS and CDR2 YFSETQ. CDR3 in DNA: TGCGCCAGCAGCTTGGAAACAGGGGGCAATGAAAAACTGTTTTTT. It specifies CASSLETGGNEKLFF.

The rearrangement links TRBV12-3 or TRBV12-4 to TRBJ2-3; TRBD1 aligns across 7 bases. The ends lost 6 bases at V and 7 bases at J; junction bases unmatched: 7. The CDR3 is 13 amino acids. CDR3 loop: CASSYYRGNTQYF. The CDR3 nucleotides are TGTGCCAGCAGCTACTACAGGGGAAATACGCAGTATTTT.

The sample holds one count of this clone. V gene TRBV12-3 or TRBV12-4 combines with J gene TRBJ1-2; 9 bases map to TRBD1. There are 13 residues in the CDR3. The V and J ends lost 8 bases and 5 bases, in that order; junction bases with no gene match: 6. The CDR3 DNA is TGTGCCAGCGGGACAGGGCGTCAATATGGCTACACCTTC. Amino acid sequence: CASGTGRQYGYTF.

The chain joins TRBV20-1 to TRBJ2-7; no definite D call. The length of the CDR3 is 14 residues. Per germline, CDR1 DFQATT and CDR2 SNEGSKA (reference sequence). V lost 8 bases and J lost 0, with 17 bases in between. This CDR3 is CSSRDIDNSYEQYF. The CDR3, as DNA: TGCAGTTCTCGTGATATTGACAACTCCTACGAGCAGTACTTC.

This rearrangement joins TRBV9 to TRBJ2-7, with D possibly TRBD1 on 6 matching bases. The CDR3 runs 15 residues. The V and J ends lost 2 bases and 3 bases respectively, with 15 bases between them. Germline-derived CDR1 and CDR2 are SGDLS and YYNGEE. The CDR3 coding sequence is TGTGCCAGCAGCGTGGGACAAGGCTCTTACTACGAGCAGTACTTC. Its translation: CASSVGQGSYYEQYF.

The V and J genes are TRBV30 and TRBJ2-7; D is perhaps TRBD1 (5 bases). The V gene's germline CDR1 is GTSNPN and CDR2 SVGIG (reference sequence). Between the trimmed V and J ends, which lost 2 bases and 3 bases, there was a span of 17 bases. The CDR3 has 15 residues. The CDR3 region has the DNA TGTGCCTGGAGTCCTGGCAGGGCCCATAGCTACGAGCAGTACTTC. Protein: CAWSPGRAHSYEQYF.